This TCR beta chain is drawn from a study of T cells in Graves' hyperthyroidism and ophthalmopathy. Study overall: The blood sample was taken at first diagnosis, before treatment began.

Hyperthyroidism of Graves' type that showed no ophthalmopathy progression within 18 months was stable. The patients, who ranged from 18 to 65 in age, presented with newly diagnosed hyperthyroidism lasting under 2 months. This clonotype was seen ten or more times. What was amplified from RNA transcripts were TCR beta CDR3 regions. The TCR CDR3 was amplified in a first-round RT-PCR using the HTBI primer set. TCRdb re-called the multiplex PCR reads with MiXCR, one entry per CDR3 protein. This sample has about half a million distinct CDR3 sequences, with roughly 20% found just once. The germline V gene has CDR1 DFQATT and CDR2 SNEGSKA (reference sequence). Trimming cost V 0 bases and J 5 bases, with 16 bases left between them. This CDR3 comprises 15 residues.

V gene TRBV20-1 combines with J gene TRBJ2-5, with D perhaps matching TRBD2 (5 bases). The sample comprised blood. The sequence came from a young man with Graves' hyperthyroidism. CDR3 region: CSARDLPGSQETQYF. The CDR3 DNA reads TGCAGTGCTAGAGATCTACCTGGGAGCCAGGAGACCCAGTACTTC.